One sample yielded the 32 T cell receptor beta chains listed below, sequenced in a study of control samples from healthy donors and cancer patients. The assay was immunoSEQ multiplex PCR, and TCRdb's table has in-frame clones only and misses some. The sample has tens of thousands of clones; about nine tenths are singletons. Sequenced: blood. The receptors were gathered from a woman aged 65 to 85 in good health.

This chain uses TRBV3-1 (or the pseudogene TRBV3-2) with TRBJ2-3; D is undetermined. V lost 1 base to trimming and J lost 0 bases, with 8 bases between them. This CDR3 spans 15 amino acids. Germline lookup yields CDR1 LGHDT and CDR2 YNNKEL (reference sequence). DNA for the CDR3: TGTGCCAGCAGCCAAGTGGTCGGGAGCACAGATACGCAGTATTTT. The encoded protein is CASSQVVGSTDTQYF.

CDR3 sequence: CASSPKDSDEQFF. For the CDR3, the DNA is TGTGCCAGCAGCCCGAAGGACTCTGATGAGCAGTTCTTC. The chain recombines TRBV12-3 or TRBV12-4 with TRBJ2-1; the D gene is possibly TRBD2 (5 bases). Between the trimmed V and J ends, which lost 6 bases and 8 bases, there was a span of 14 bases. CDR3 size: 13 residues.

This clone occurred once. The rearrangement uses TRBV7-9 and TRBJ1-4, with 7 bases identical to TRBD1. Per the germline V gene, CDR1 is SEHNR and CDR2 is FQNEAQ (reference sequence). Unmatched junction bases numbered 5, after V lost 5 bases and J lost 8 bases. CDR3 size: 13 residues. CDR3 amino acids: CASSPLTGEKLFF. The CDR3 DNA follows: TGTGCCAGCAGCCCCCTGACAGGGGAAAAACTGTTTTTT.

J is TRBJ1-3 and V is TRBV5-8; perhaps TRBD1 as D (5 bases). Germline V CDR1 and CDR2: SGHTS, YDEGEE. Trimming removed 7 bases from V and 4 bases from J, with 24 bases in between. The CDR3 spans 17 residues. CDR3 sequence (DNA): TGTGCCAGCCCCTCGGGAGGGGCCCGACGCCTAGGAAACACCATATATTTT. It encodes CASPSGGARRLGNTIYF.

The rearrangement links TRBV6-2 or TRBV6-3 to TRBJ1-1; D is undetermined. The CDR3 extends over 12 amino acids. CDR1 and CDR2 (germline): MNHEY, SVGEGT. V lost 1 base and J lost 5, with 5 bases in between. Here the CDR3 reads CASSYWGTEAFF. CDR3 bases: TGTGCCAGCAGTTACTGGGGTACTGAAGCTTTCTTT.

The V gene is TRBV2, the J gene TRBJ2-7; D is unclear. The germline V gene has CDR1 SNHLY and CDR2 FYNNEI. Deletions cut 8 bases from V and 1 base from J, with 15 bases between. The CDR3 runs to 14 residues. The CDR3 here is CASGSYRRSYEQYF. Here the CDR3 DNA reads TGTGCCAGCGGCTCGTACAGAAGATCCTACGAGCAGTACTTC.

The chain recombines TRBV29-1 with TRBJ1-2; TRBD1 matches 7 bases. V lost 7 bases, J lost 4 bases, and 3 bases stayed unmatched. There are 11 residues in the CDR3. CDR1 is SQVTM, CDR2 ANQGSEA, per germline. Here the CDR3 DNA reads TGCAGCGGTGGGACAGTCTATGGCTACACCTTC. This translates into CSGGTVYGYTF.

This clone was counted a few times. The V gene is TRBV2, the J gene TRBJ1-1; the D is unclear. V lost 7 bases and J lost 3, with 12 bases in between. The CDR3 covers 13 residues. Germline CDR1 reads SNHLY; CDR2 reads FYNNEI. This CDR3 reads CASKRDGDTEAFF. CDR3 DNA: TGTGCCAGCAAAAGAGACGGAGACACTGAAGCTTTCTTT. The full variable domain, its missing parts supplied by reference TRBV2 and TRBJ1-1, is EPEVTQTPSHQVTQMGQEVILRCVPISNHLYFYWYRQILGQKVEFLVSFYNNEISEKSEIFDDQFSVERPDGSNFTLKIRSTKLEDSAMYFCASKRDGDTEAFFGQGTRLTVV.

The chain has TRBV19 and TRBJ2-3; D is perhaps TRBD2 (6 bases). This CDR3 has 15 amino acids. V dropped 3 bases and J dropped 6 bases, with 16 bases sitting between them. Germline-derived CDR1 and CDR2 are LNHDA and SQIVND (reference sequence). CDR3 DNA sequence: TGTGCCAGTAGTATGGGGGGAAGGAGGTCGGATACGCAGTATTTT. Its protein product is CASSMGGRRSDTQYF.

This chain joins TRBV6-5 and TRBJ1-5, with D perhaps TRBD1 (6 bases). Germline V gene data show CDR1 as MNHEY and CDR2 as SVGAGI. Trimming removed 6 bases at V and 4 bases at J, with 16 bases between. The CDR3 sequence is 15 residues long. DNA for the CDR3: TGTGCCAGCAGCCCACAACAGGGATTGAATCAGCCCCAGCATTTT. Its translation is CASSPQQGLNQPQHF.

The CDR3 spells CASSLSPSGGNEKLFF. CDR3 sequence (DNA): TGTGCCAGCAGCTTAAGTCCATCGGGGGGGAATGAAAAACTGTTTTTT. J is TRBJ1-4 and V is TRBV7-2, with a possible D match to TRBD1 (5 bases). The germline V gene encodes CDR1 SGHTA and CDR2 FQGNSA. CDR3 size: 16 residues. Trimming took off 2 bases at V and 5 bases at J, with 15 bases between the two ends. Based on the CDR3 plus reference TRBV7-2 and TRBJ1-4, the full variable domain is GAGVSQSPSNKVTEKGKDVELRCDPISGHTALYWYRQSLGQGLEFLIYFQGNSAPDKSGLPSDRFSAERTGGSVSTLTIQRTQQEDSAVYLCASSLSPSGGNEKLFFGSGTQLSVL.

The rearrangement uses TRBV14 and TRBJ1-5; the D gene is possibly TRBD1 (5 bases). The V and J ends lost 2 bases and 4 bases respectively, with 6 bases between them. The CDR3 sequence is 13 residues long. Germline V gives CDR1 SGHDN, CDR2 FVKESK. CDR3 in amino acids: CASSQRGNQPQHF. Written as DNA, the CDR3 is TGTGCCAGCAGCCAACGGGGGAATCAGCCCCAGCATTTT.

V gene TRBV10-1 combines with J gene TRBJ1-4; perhaps TRBD1 as D (6 bases). The ends were cut back, 0 bases at V and 13 bases at J, with 12 bases in the middle. The CDR3 runs 13 residues. The germline gives CDR1 WNHNN, CDR2 SYGVQD (reference sequence). The CDR3 sequence is CASSESIGQRLFF. CDR3 nucleotide sequence: TGCGCCAGCAGTGAGTCGATAGGACAGAGACTGTTTTTT.

The rearrangement joins TRBV7-6 to TRBJ2-7, with D possibly TRBD2 on 5 matching bases. Trimming took off 0 bases at V and 4 bases at J, with 16 bases between the two ends. The germline V gene encodes CDR1 SGHVS and CDR2 FNYEAQ. The CDR3 totals 16 residues. DNA of the CDR3: TGTGCCAGCAGCTTAGCGAGTCGAGCAAGAGGGTACGAGCAGTACTTC. It codes for CASSLASRARGYEQYF.

This sequence joins TRBV19 and TRBJ1-2; D might be TRBD1 (6 bases). Per germline, CDR1 LNHDA and CDR2 SQIVND (reference sequence). The CDR3 sequence is 15 residues long. Trimming shortened V by 4 bases and J by 3 bases, and 15 bases separated the two germline ends. The CDR3 here is CASSTALPGDYGYTF. The CDR3 bases are TGTGCCAGTAGTACTGCTCTTCCAGGGGACTATGGCTACACCTTC.

The chain joins TRBV25-1 to TRBJ1-1, with 7 bases aligning to TRBD1. From germline, CDR1 is MGHDK and CDR2 SYGVNS. The CDR3 is 17 amino acids. The J segment lost 0 bases and the V segment lost 5 bases, leaving 12 bases of the junction unmatched. CDR3 in amino acids: CASSRDSGVSMNTEAFF. CDR3 DNA: TGTGCCAGCAGTAGGGACAGCGGGGTCTCTATGAACACTGAAGCTTTCTTT.

This clone was recorded only once. V usage is TRBV30 and J usage is TRBJ1-5; D not certain. Germline lookup yields CDR1 GTSNPN and CDR2 SVGIG (reference sequence). The CDR3 extends over 15 amino acids. V dropped 1 base and J dropped 2 bases, with 12 bases sitting between them. The CDR3 loop reads CAWSAPEQGNQPQHF. In DNA form, the CDR3 reads TGTGCCTGGAGTGCTCCTGAGCAGGGCAATCAGCCCCAGCATTTT.

CDR3 sequence reads: CASGLTGLGPGANVLTF. As DNA, the CDR3 is TGTGCCAGCGGATTGACAGGGTTGGGCCCTGGGGCCAACGTCCTGACTTTC. The chain has TRBV27 and TRBJ2-6; 7 nucleotides line up with TRBD1. Germline loops: CDR1 MNHEY, CDR2 SMNVEV (reference sequence). The CDR3 is 17 residues long. After removal of 8 bases from V and 2 bases from J, the junction contained 12 bases not matched to a gene.

The chain combines TRBV6-2 or TRBV6-3 with TRBJ2-2; maybe TRBD1 (6 bases). V lost 5 bases to trimming and J lost 2 bases, with 12 bases between them. Germline lookup yields CDR1 MNHEY and CDR2 SVGEGT. The CDR3 consists of 15 residues. CDR3 in amino acids: CASSKDRLNTGELFF. CDR3 in DNA: TGTGCCAGCAGTAAGGACAGATTAAACACCGGGGAGCTGTTTTTT.

This clone was counted a few times. The chain employs TRBV7-2 and TRBJ2-4; D remains unclear. Germline CDR1 SGHTA, CDR2 FQGNSA. V was pared by 5 bases and J by 9 bases, with 14 bases between. The CDR3 sequence is 13 residues long. CDR3 in DNA: TGTGCCAGCAGCCCACCCCCTTTGAGCATTCAGTACTTC. Amino acid sequence: CASSPPPLSIQYF.

There are a few counts of this clone. V is TRBV7-9 and J is TRBJ2-7; no clear D gene. The CDR3 runs to 18 residues. CDR1 is SEHNR, CDR2 FQNEAQ, per germline (reference sequence). V shed 4 bases and J shed 3 bases, with 25 bases lying between them. For the CDR3, the DNA is TGTGCCAGCAGCTCGGGCTCCGGAGTTGTAGAAGAAGGCTACGAGCAGTACTTC. Amino acids: CASSSGSGVVEEGYEQYF.

This chain uses TRBV27 with TRBJ1-2; tentatively, D is TRBD1 (5 bases). V lost 2 bases, J lost 2 bases, and 12 bases lay in between. The V gene's germline CDR1 is MNHEY and CDR2 SMNVEV (reference sequence). The CDR3 extends over 15 amino acids. The CDR3 coding sequence is TGTGCCAGCAGTTTACAAGCGGGGGGGAACTATGGCTACACCTTC. It translates to CASSLQAGGNYGYTF.

The V and J genes are TRBV3-1 (or the pseudogene TRBV3-2) and TRBJ2-7; 8 nucleotides line up with TRBD2. Germline CDR1 and CDR2: LGHDT and YNNKEL (reference sequence). The trim removed 2 bases at V and 7 bases at J, leaving 10 bases unmatched. The CDR3 covers 15 residues. The DNA for the CDR3 is TGTGCCAGCAGCCAACAACCGGGAGGGCCTCTTGAGCAGTACTTC. Protein: CASSQQPGGPLEQYF.

J is TRBJ1-1 and V is TRBV7-9; D call uncertain. This CDR3 comprises 13 residues. The germline CDR1 and CDR2 sequences are SEHNR and FQNEAQ (reference sequence). Trimming removed 2 bases from V and 1 base from J, with 5 bases in between. The CDR3, as DNA: TGTGCCAGCAGCTTAACCGGGAACACTGAAGCTTTCTTT. Protein product: CASSLTGNTEAFF.

The genes are TRBV6-5 and TRBJ1-1; D unclear. This CDR3 region has 13 residues. The ends were cut back, 6 bases at V and 0 bases at J, with 8 bases in the middle. The V gene's germline CDR1 is MNHEY and CDR2 SVGAGI. CDR3 nucleotides: TGTGCCAGCAGCCCCAACCTGAACACTGAAGCTTTCTTT. This sequence encodes CASSPNLNTEAFF.

The chain is built from TRBV27 and TRBJ1-1; no clear D gene. The CDR3 totals 16 residues. V was pared by 2 bases and J by 4 bases, with 17 bases between. Germline values: CDR1 MNHEY, CDR2 SMNVEV (reference sequence). The CDR3 reads CASSLLRGSQVTEAFF. In DNA form, the CDR3 reads TGTGCCAGCAGTTTACTTCGCGGCAGCCAAGTCACTGAAGCTTTCTTT.

This clone was detected once. The rearrangement joins TRBV3-1 (or the pseudogene TRBV3-2) to TRBJ2-3; 7 bases are shared with TRBD1. With V trimmed by 10 bases and J by 0 bases, 7 bases remained unmatched. The V gene's germline CDR1 is LGHDT and CDR2 YNNKEL (reference sequence). There are 14 residues in the CDR3. CDR3 nucleotides: TGTGCCACCAAAGGGGGCCTGAGCACAGATACGCAGTATTTT. Encoded protein: CATKGGLSTDTQYF.

This clone was seen more than once but under ten times. This rearrangement joins TRBV11-2 to TRBJ2-1, with TRBD1 identical over 7 bases. The germline V gene encodes CDR1 SGHAT and CDR2 FQNNGV. CDR3 size: 17 residues. Trimming took 5 bases from V and 7 from J; bases not matched to a gene: 17. This CDR3 reads CASSPTPDREIGNEQFF. Here the CDR3 DNA reads TGTGCCAGCAGCCCTACCCCCGACAGGGAAATTGGAAATGAGCAGTTCTTC.

This sequence joins TRBV5-1 and TRBJ1-1; possibly TRBD1 for D (6 bases). Germline values: CDR1 SGHRS, CDR2 YFSETQ. Trimming cost V 3 bases and J 2 bases, with 11 bases left between them. The CDR3 extends over 14 amino acids. CDR3 region: CASSSLQGNTEAFF. The DNA of the CDR3 is TGCGCCAGCAGCTCACTACAGGGCAACACTGAAGCTTTCTTT.

This clone was seen a few times. V and J are TRBV10-1 and TRBJ1-1; D not resolved. V dropped 4 bases and J dropped 3 bases, with 9 bases sitting between them. The CDR3 has 13 amino acids. Germline CDR1 is WNHNN and CDR2 is SYGVQD (reference sequence). The CDR3 protein is CASSGTVDTEAFF. DNA for the CDR3: TGCGCCAGCAGTGGTACGGTGGACACTGAAGCTTTCTTT.

CDR3 sequence reads: CASSQDGRSTEAFF. CDR3 nucleotide sequence: TGTGCCAGCAGTCAAGACGGGAGGTCCACTGAAGCTTTCTTT. The chain joins TRBV6-6 to TRBJ1-1; no clear D gene. V lost 5 bases, J lost 4 bases, and 14 bases lay in between. CDR3 length: 14 residues. Per germline, CDR1 MNHNY and CDR2 SVGAGI (reference sequence).

The chain has TRBV15 and TRBJ2-7, with unresolved D. Germline lookup yields CDR1 LNHNV and CDR2 YYDKDF (reference sequence). The CDR3 contains 15 residues. Trimming cost V 0 bases and J 5 bases, with 14 bases left between them. CDR3 nucleotides: TGTGCCACCAGCAGAGATATGGTTGCTCCCAACGAGCAGTACTTC. It translates to CATSRDMVAPNEQYF.